Shown below are 26 T cell receptor beta chains from a single sample sequenced in a study of blood T cell repertoires in COVID-19. TCRdb's table, derived via immunoSEQ multiplex PCR, lists solely in-frame clones and lacks some. The table lists 300,000 or so clones, around 90% of them singletons. What was sequenced was peripheral blood. The source of these receptors is a woman aged 25 to 39 with COVID-19, enrolled during active disease.

The chain is built from TRBV6-9 and TRBJ1-5; 8 bases are a match to TRBD1. The V gene's germline CDR1 is MNHGY and CDR2 SVAAGI. There are 16 residues in the CDR3. J gave up 6 bases and V 1 base, and 8 bases lay outside the gene matches. This CDR3 reads CASSYYGQGKIQPQHF. In DNA, the CDR3 is TGTGCCAGCAGTTATTATGGACAGGGCAAGATTCAGCCCCAGCATTTT.

The chain employs TRBV20-1 and TRBJ2-7; the match to TRBD1 covers 7 bases. V was clipped by 6 bases and J by 10 bases; unmatched bases: 9. There are 11 residues in the CDR3. From germline, CDR1 is DFQATT and CDR2 SNEGSKA (reference sequence). CDR3 nucleotides: TGCAGTGCCCGGGACAGCCTGGACCAGTACTTC. Translated: CSARDSLDQYF.

This sequence joins TRBV5-1 and TRBJ2-3; 7 nucleotides match TRBD2. The trim removed 1 base at V and 4 bases at J, leaving 6 bases unmatched. Germline V gene lookup returns CDR1 SGHRS and CDR2 YFSETQ. This CDR3 region has 15 residues. The CDR3 region has the DNA TGCGCCAGCAGCTTGAGCGGGATTGGGGCAGATACGCAGTATTTT. Amino acids: CASSLSGIGADTQYF.

The gene calls are TRBV19 and TRBJ1-1, with D unclear. This CDR3 contains 16 residues. The germline gives CDR1 LNHDA, CDR2 SQIVND (reference sequence). V was trimmed by 1 base and J by 5 bases, leaving 17 bases between them. DNA of the CDR3: TGTGCCAGTAGTATAGTTTCTCCTATGGGGAGTACTGAAGCTTTCTTT. Amino acids: CASSIVSPMGSTEAFF.

This clone was counted a few times. The gene calls are TRBV7-9 and TRBJ1-3, with D unresolved. The CDR3 runs 12 residues. The V and J ends lost 6 bases and 3 bases respectively, with 6 bases between them. Germline V CDR1 and CDR2: SEHNR, FQNEAQ (reference sequence). CDR3 in DNA: TGTGCCAGCAGTCCCAGTGGAAACACCATATATTTT. Amino acids: CASSPSGNTIYF.

The chain joins TRBV10-3 to TRBJ1-4; the match to TRBD1 covers 7 bases. Germline CDR1 is ENHRY and CDR2 is SYGVKD. With 4 bases clipped from V and 5 bases from J, the junction kept 4 bases outside the gene matches. The CDR3 runs to 14 residues. The CDR3 DNA reads TGTGCCATCAGTGGGGGACAGCCCAATGAAAAACTGTTTTTT. Translating gives CAISGGQPNEKLFF.

The rearrangement uses TRBV28 and TRBJ1-6, with D tentatively TRBD1 (6 bases). Germline loops: CDR1 MDHEN, CDR2 SYDVKM. CDR3 length: 15 residues. V shed 5 bases and J shed 2 bases, with 10 bases lying between them. CDR3: CASSEQGAYNSPLHF. CDR3 nucleotides: TGTGCCAGCAGTGAACAGGGCGCCTATAATTCACCCCTCCACTTT.

The chain recombines TRBV28 with TRBJ1-5; no reliable D call. The CDR3 runs to 14 residues. From germline, CDR1 is MDHEN and CDR2 SYDVKM. With 3 bases removed from V and 6 bases from J, the gap between germline ends came to 12 bases. This chain's CDR3 is CASSLSQEGQPQHF. The CDR3 DNA sequence: TGTGCCAGCAGTTTGTCGCAGGAAGGTCAGCCCCAGCATTTT.

The CDR3 coding sequence is TGCGCCAGCAGTCAATCCAAAGTTGAAGCGGGAGGCCCTGGGGATACGCAGTATTTT. It is translated as CASSQSKVEAGGPGDTQYF. This chain joins TRBV23-1 and TRBJ2-3; 9 bases agree with TRBD2. TRBV23-1 is placed among ORFs of uncertain function. The junction had 16 bases not matched to a gene; V was cut back by 0 bases and J by 6 bases. This CDR3 comprises 19 residues.

The J gene is TRBJ2-1, the V gene TRBV5-1; TRBD2 agrees at 9 bases. The germline V gene has CDR1 SGHRS and CDR2 YFSETQ. The J segment lost 14 bases and the V segment lost 2 bases, leaving 17 bases of the junction unmatched. This CDR3 contains 16 residues. Written as DNA, the CDR3 is TGCGCCAGCAGCTTCGGCGCGGGAGGGCCAACGGGAGGCAAGTTCTTC. This encodes CASSFGAGGPTGGKFF.

The chain recombines TRBV7-8 with TRBJ2-1; 11 nucleotides match TRBD2. This CDR3 comprises 15 residues. The V and J ends lost 1 base and 8 bases, in that order; junction bases with no gene match: 4. The germline CDR1 and CDR2 sequences are SGHVS and FQNEAQ. The CDR3, as DNA: TGTGCCAGCAGCTTAGGGCTAGCGGGAGGATATGAGCAGTTCTTC. Protein product: CASSLGLAGGYEQFF.

V gene TRBV2 combines with J gene TRBJ2-1, with 7 bases aligning to TRBD1. The germline V gene encodes CDR1 SNHLY and CDR2 FYNNEI. The junction had 7 bases not matched to a gene; V was cut back by 4 bases and J by 7 bases. The CDR3 totals 14 residues. Written as DNA, the CDR3 is TGTGCCAGCAGTGGAGAGGGGGCGACAAATGAGCAGTTCTTC. This translates into CASSGEGATNEQFF.

The chain carries TRBV18 and TRBJ2-7; D perhaps matches TRBD2 (6 bases). CDR1 is KGHSH, CDR2 LQKENI, per germline. Trimming stripped 7 bases from V and 5 bases from J, with 15 bases between. The CDR3 length is 13 residues. This CDR3 is CASLRGTEDEQYF. The CDR3 DNA is TGTGCCAGCTTACGGGGGACGGAGGACGAGCAGTACTTC.

The rearrangement links TRBV5-1 to TRBJ1-3; tentative D call: TRBD1 (5 bases). The CDR3 covers 15 residues. CDR1 SGHRS and CDR2 YFSETQ come from the germline V gene. Trimming took off 3 bases at V and 0 bases at J, with 10 bases between the two ends. CDR3 sequence reads: CASSSTVTSGNTIYF. The CDR3 DNA sequence: TGCGCCAGCAGCTCGACAGTCACCTCTGGAAACACCATATATTTT.

This sequence joins TRBV7-9 and TRBJ1-6; tentatively, D is TRBD1 (5 bases). V lost 7 bases to trimming and J lost 9 bases, with 19 bases between them. The germline V gene has CDR1 SEHNR and CDR2 FQNEAQ (reference sequence). The length of the CDR3 is 15 residues. This CDR3 reads CASTGAGQGSSPLHF. In nucleotides, the CDR3 is TGTGCCAGCACTGGGGCCGGGCAGGGATCTTCACCCCTCCACTTT.

CDR3 sequence (DNA): TGTGCCAGCAGTTTAACTTCTGTCACAGGTGGTCCTTTCGACACTGAAGCTTTCTTT. This translates into CASSLTSVTGGPFDTEAFF. V gene TRBV28 combines with J gene TRBJ1-1; maybe TRBD1 (5 bases). Between the trimmed V and J ends, which lost 2 bases and 3 bases, there was a span of 25 bases. Germline V CDR1 and CDR2: MDHEN, SYDVKM. CDR3 length equals 19 residues.

The V gene is TRBV11-2, the J gene TRBJ2-1; 9 bases fit TRBD1. The germline V gene has CDR1 SGHAT and CDR2 FQNNGV. J gave up 4 bases and V 5 bases, and 6 bases lay outside the gene matches. The CDR3 extends over 15 amino acids. CDR3 region: CASSTTGGKYNEQFF. Written as DNA, the CDR3 is TGTGCCAGCAGCACCACAGGGGGCAAGTACAATGAGCAGTTCTTC.

The gene calls are TRBV9 and TRBJ1-5; tentatively, D is TRBD1 (5 bases). Germline V lookup: CDR1 SGDLS, CDR2 YYNGEE. V lost 2 bases, J lost 3 bases, and 9 bases lay in between. The CDR3 contains 14 residues. The DNA for the CDR3 is TGTGCCAGCAGCGTTGACAGCCACAATCAGCCCCAGCATTTT. Protein sequence: CASSVDSHNQPQHF. The full variable domain, its missing parts supplied by reference TRBV9 and TRBJ1-5, is DSGVTQTPKHLITATGQRVTLRCSPRSGDLSVYWYQQSLDQGLQFLIQYYNGEERAKGNILERFSAQQFPDLHSELNLSSLELGDSALYFCASSVDSHNQPQHFGDGTRLSIL.

V gene TRBV30 combines with J gene TRBJ1-3; 7 nucleotides agree with TRBD1. This CDR3 comprises 14 residues. Looked up from germline, CDR1 is GTSNPN and CDR2 is SVGIG (reference sequence). The ends lost 2 bases at V and 3 bases at J; junction bases unmatched: 4. The CDR3 DNA reads TGTGCCTGGAGTCGCGGGACAGTTGGAAACACCATATATTTT. It is translated as CAWSRGTVGNTIYF.

V usage is TRBV5-6 and J usage is TRBJ2-1, with D unclear. With 2 bases removed from V and 3 bases from J, the gap between germline ends came to 6 bases. Germline V gene data show CDR1 as SGHDT and CDR2 as YYEEEE. This CDR3 spans 13 amino acids. This chain's CDR3 is CASSLHLYNEQFF. In DNA form, the CDR3 reads TGTGCCAGCAGCTTACACCTCTACAATGAGCAGTTCTTC.

This clone was recorded only once. V usage is TRBV5-1 and J usage is TRBJ2-3; 10 nucleotides match TRBD2. The length of the CDR3 is 17 residues. CDR1 and CDR2 (germline): SGHRS, YFSETQ. V trimming: 4 bases; J trimming: 4 bases; junction bases outside the gene matches: 12. CDR3 sequence (DNA): TGCGCCAGCAGCCCAAATCCTAGCGGGAGTGGGGCAGATACGCAGTATTTT. Protein: CASSPNPSGSGADTQYF.

This chain links TRBV19 with TRBJ2-1; possibly TRBD2 for D (5 bases). This CDR3 is built from 10 residues. Trimming removed 10 bases at V and 8 bases at J, with 9 bases between. Per germline, CDR1 LNHDA and CDR2 SQIVND (reference sequence). The CDR3 DNA follows: TGTGCCACGGGGTTCGATGAGCAGTTCTTC. Translated, it gives CATGFDEQFF.

The V gene is TRBV6-1, the J gene TRBJ2-6; 11 bases map to TRBD2. The J segment lost 3 bases and the V segment lost 1 base, leaving 17 bases of the junction unmatched. Per germline, CDR1 MNHNS and CDR2 SASEGT. This CDR3 is built from 22 residues. The CDR3: CASSEGFDGLAGGRSGANVLTF. The CDR3 DNA is TGTGCCAGCAGTGAAGGTTTTGATGGTTTAGCGGGAGGGAGAAGTGGGGCCAACGTCCTGACTTTC.

V is TRBV20-1 and J is TRBJ2-5; maybe TRBD2 (5 bases). Trimming stripped 5 bases from V and 3 bases from J, with 7 bases between. There are 11 residues in the CDR3. The germline V gene has CDR1 DFQATT and CDR2 SNEGSKA (reference sequence). CDR3 DNA: TGCAGTGCTGGTAGCGAAGAGACCCAGTACTTC. Translation gives CSAGSEETQYF.

The chain is built from TRBV5-1 and TRBJ2-1; 9 bases line up with TRBD2. Germline-derived CDR1 and CDR2 are SGHRS and YFSETQ. This CDR3 region has 16 residues. Trimming cost V 0 bases and J 2 bases; bases outside gene matches: 3. The CDR3 loop is CASSLAGLATYNEQFF. The CDR3 DNA reads as TGCGCCAGCAGCTTGGCCGGACTAGCGACCTACAATGAGCAGTTCTTC.

In this sample, this clone turned up a few times. The chain couples TRBV30 to TRBJ1-1; D call uncertain. Trimming removed 0 bases at V and 1 base at J, with 6 bases between. The CDR3 contains 13 residues. Germline-derived CDR1 and CDR2 are GTSNPN and SVGIG (reference sequence). In DNA, the CDR3 is TGTGCCTGGAGTGTAGACACGAACACTGAAGCTTTCTTT. This gives the protein CAWSVDTNTEAFF.